This entry is about one TCR beta chain. The antigen is not known. The record originates from a study of post-analysis software for immune sequencing data. General observations from the study: Controls had significantly higher normalized Chao1 diversity than multiple sclerosis patients. Controls showed lower frequencies than patients for roughly five TRBV segments, and TRBV5-6, TRBV5-1 and TRBV20-1 were among these.

Unique molecular identifiers were carried by the TCR beta cDNA libraries. Input populations of about 0.85 to 11 million T cells gave rise to around 480,000 cDNA molecules. TCRdb re-analysed the PCR reads in MiXCR, keeping a single row per CDR3 protein. Found here are approximately 690,000 distinct CDR3 sequences, more than 50% of them singletons; the top ten hold 11%. Germline V gene data show CDR1 as DFQATT and CDR2 as SNEGSKA (reference sequence). The ends were cut back, 3 bases at V and 1 base at J, with 15 bases in the middle. The CDR3 covers 15 residues. This receptor was obtained from a girl aged 2 to 10 with multiple sclerosis. The J gene is TRBJ2-5, the V gene TRBV20-1; perhaps TRBD2 as D (6 bases). Sequencing input: blood. This CDR3 reads CSASLSGRIQETQYF. The CDR3 nucleotides read TGCAGTGCTAGCCTCAGCGGGCGGATCCAAGAGACCCAGTACTTC.